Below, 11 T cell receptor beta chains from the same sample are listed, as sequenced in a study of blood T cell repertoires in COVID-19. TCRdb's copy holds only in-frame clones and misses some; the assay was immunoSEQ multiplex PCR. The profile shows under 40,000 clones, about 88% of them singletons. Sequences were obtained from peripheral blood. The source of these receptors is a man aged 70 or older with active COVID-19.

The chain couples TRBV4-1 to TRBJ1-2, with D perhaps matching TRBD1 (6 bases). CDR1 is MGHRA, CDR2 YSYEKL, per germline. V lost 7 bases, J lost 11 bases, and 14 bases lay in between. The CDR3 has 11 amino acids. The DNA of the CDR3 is TGCGCCAGCAACACACAGGGATTTTACACCTTC. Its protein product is CASNTQGFYTF.

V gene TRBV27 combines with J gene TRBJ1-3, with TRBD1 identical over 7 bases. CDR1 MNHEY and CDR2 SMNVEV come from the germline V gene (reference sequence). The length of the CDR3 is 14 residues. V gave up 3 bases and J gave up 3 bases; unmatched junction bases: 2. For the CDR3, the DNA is TGTGCCAGCAGTTTGACAGGGAGTGGAAACACCATATATTTT. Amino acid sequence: CASSLTGSGNTIYF.

This CDR3 reads CASSQRTSSSYEQYF. CDR3 sequence (DNA): TGTGCCAGCTCACAAAGGACAAGTAGCTCCTACGAGCAGTACTTC. The rearrangement joins TRBV18 to TRBJ2-7; a possible D gene is TRBD1 (5 bases). The CDR3 extends over 15 amino acids. Germline CDR1 reads KGHSH; CDR2 reads LQKENI. V was trimmed by 4 bases and J by 0 bases, leaving 13 bases between them.

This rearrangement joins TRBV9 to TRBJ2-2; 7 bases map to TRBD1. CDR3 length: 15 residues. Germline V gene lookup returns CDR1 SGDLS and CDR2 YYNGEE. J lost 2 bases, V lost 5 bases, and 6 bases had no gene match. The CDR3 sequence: CASSKQGTNTGELFF. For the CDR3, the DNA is TGTGCCAGCAGTAAACAGGGGACAAACACCGGGGAGCTGTTTTTT.

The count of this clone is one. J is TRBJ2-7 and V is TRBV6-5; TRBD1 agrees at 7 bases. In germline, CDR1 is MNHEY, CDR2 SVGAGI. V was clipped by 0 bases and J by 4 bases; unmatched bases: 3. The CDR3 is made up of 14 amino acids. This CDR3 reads CASSYSPGGYEQYF. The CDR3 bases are TGTGCCAGCAGTTACTCTCCAGGGGGTTACGAGCAGTACTTC.

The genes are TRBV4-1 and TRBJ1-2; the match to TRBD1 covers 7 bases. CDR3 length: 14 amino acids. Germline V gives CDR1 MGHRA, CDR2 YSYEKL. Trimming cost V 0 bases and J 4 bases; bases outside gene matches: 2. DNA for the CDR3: TGCGCCAGCAGCCAAGAATGGGACAGCTATGGCTACACCTTC. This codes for CASSQEWDSYGYTF.

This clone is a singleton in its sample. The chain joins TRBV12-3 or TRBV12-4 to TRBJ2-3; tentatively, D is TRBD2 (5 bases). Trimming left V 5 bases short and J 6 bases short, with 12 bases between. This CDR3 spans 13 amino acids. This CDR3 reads CASSNSRRDTQYF. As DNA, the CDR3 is TGTGCCAGCAGTAACTCACGGAGGGATACGCAGTATTTT.

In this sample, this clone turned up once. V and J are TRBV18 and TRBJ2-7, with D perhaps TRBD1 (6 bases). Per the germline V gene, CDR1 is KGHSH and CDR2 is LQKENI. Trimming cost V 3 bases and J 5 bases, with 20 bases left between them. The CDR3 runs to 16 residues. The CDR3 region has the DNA TGTGCCAGCTCACCCCGACAGGCTCCTGCCGGCAACGAGCAGTACTTC. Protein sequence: CASSPRQAPAGNEQYF.

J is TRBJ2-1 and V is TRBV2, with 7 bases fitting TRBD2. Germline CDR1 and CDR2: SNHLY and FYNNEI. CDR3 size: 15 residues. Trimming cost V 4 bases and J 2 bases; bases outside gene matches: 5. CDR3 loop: CASSVYSGAYNEQFF. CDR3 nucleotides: TGTGCCAGCAGTGTCTACAGCGGGGCCTACAATGAGCAGTTCTTC.

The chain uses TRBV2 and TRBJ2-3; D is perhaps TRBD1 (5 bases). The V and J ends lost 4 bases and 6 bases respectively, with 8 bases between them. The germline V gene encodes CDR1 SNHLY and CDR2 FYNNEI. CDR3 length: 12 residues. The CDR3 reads CASSASGDTQYF. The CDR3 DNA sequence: TGTGCCAGCAGTGCTTCAGGGGATACGCAGTATTTT. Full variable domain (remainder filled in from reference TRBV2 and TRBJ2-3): EPEVTQTPSHQVTQMGQEVILRCVPISNHLYFYWYRQILGQKVEFLVSFYNNEISEKSEIFDDQFSVERPDGSNFTLKIRSTKLEDSAMYFCASSASGDTQYFGPGTRLTVL.

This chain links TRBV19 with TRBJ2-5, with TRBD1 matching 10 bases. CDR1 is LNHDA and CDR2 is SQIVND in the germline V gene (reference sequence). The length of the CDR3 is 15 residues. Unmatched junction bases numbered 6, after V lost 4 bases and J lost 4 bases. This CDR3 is CASSKGTGVGETQYF. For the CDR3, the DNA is TGTGCCAGTAGTAAAGGGACAGGGGTTGGAGAGACCCAGTACTTC.